This T cell receptor (beta chain) was found in a study of shared clonotypes between healthy human individuals. Using 200 ng DNA, 25,000 to 35,000 T cell genomes, the sorted-subset replicate PCRs were run. Produced via immunoSEQ multiplex PCR; TCRdb's table is partial and in-frame only. The sample records some 500,000 clones, about 96% being singletons. General observations from the study: Few donors restricted represented genetic and exposure-history diversity. Generally, naive subsets came out with larger estimated richness than memory subsets. Clonotype sharing across several donors was observed for 5% to 6.5% of naive CD4 clonotypes.

The V end lost 1 base, the J end lost 0 bases, and 9 bases lay between the germline ends. CDR1 KGHSH and CDR2 LQKENI come from the germline V gene. The CDR3 covers 16 residues. This clone occurred once. Its antigen remains unknown. The genes are TRBV18 and TRBJ1-4; D remains ambiguous. The sample taken for sequencing was naive CD4+ T cells sorted from blood. The subset is: CD45RA+ positively selected. The clonotype originates from a woman aged 25 to 39 in good health. The CDR3, as DNA: TGTGCCAGCTCACCACAACGGGAACCAACTAATGAAAAACTGTTTTTT. Translation: CASSPQREPTNEKLFF. The full variable domain, completed using reference TRBV18 and TRBJ1-4, is NAGVMQNPRHLVRRRGQEARLRCSPMKGHSHVYWYRQLPEEGLKFMVYLQKENIIDESGMPKERFSAEFPKEGPSILRIQQVVRGDSAAYFCASSPQREPTNEKLFFGSGTQLSVL.